These T cell receptor beta chains were read from a single sample in a study of cytomegalovirus exposure and HLA in healthy donors. This table comes from immunoSEQ multiplex PCR, and its TCRdb copy is limited to in-frame clones, with some not included. The data show 100,000 to 150,000 clones, around four fifths seen once. The sample consisted of PBMCs. The receptors were gathered from a boy younger than 10 in good health and CMV-seronegative. CDR3s include the opening cysteine and the closing phenylalanine or tryptophan. A D gene is named only where the DNA matches it firmly. The size of a clone is reported for some rows only, either as once, few or many, or as a class for expanded clones.

j_call d_call v_call clone_size cdr3_length cdr3_nt cdr3_aa
TRBJ1-3 . TRBV27 once 14 TGTGCCAGCAGGACATATCGAACGGGAAACACCATATATTTT CASRTYRTGNTIYF
TRBJ2-3 . TRBV12-5 . 9 TGTGCTAGTGGTAGCCCCGCGTATTTT CASGSPAYF
TRBJ1-6 . TRBV9 . 12 TGTGCCAGCAGCGCCGGCGGTCCACCCCTCCACTTT CASSAGGPPLHF
TRBJ2-5 TRBD1 TRBV25-1 . 15 TGTGCCAGCAGCCTAGGGACAGGGGGGCGAGAGACCCAGTACTTC CASSLGTGGRETQYF
TRBJ2-5 . TRBV7-9 . 14 TGTGCCAGCAGCACCACAGCCACCGGGGTGGGCCAGTACTTC CASSTTATGVGQYF
TRBJ2-2 TRBD1 TRBV19 . 16 TGTGCCAGTAGTATCGGGACAGGGCATAACACCGGGGAGCTGTTTTTT CASSIGTGHNTGELFF
TRBJ1-6 TRBD1 TRBV15 . 18 TGTGCCACCAGCAGAGGATTCGGAGGGGGCCGTGGAAATTCACCCCTCCACTTT CATSRGFGGGRGNSPLHF
TRBJ2-5 TRBD2 TRBV5-1 few 18 TGCGCCAGCAGCTCCATGGGACTAGCGGGGGGGCTACGGGAGACCCAGTACTTC CASSSMGLAGGLRETQYF
TRBJ1-5 . TRBV27 . 13 TGTGCCAGCAGTTTATCCGGGGTGCAGCCCCAGCATTTT CASSLSGVQPQHF
TRBJ2-1 TRBD1 TRBV5-1 once 16 TGCGCCAGCAGCCCGCAGGGGACAGGGTGGGGCAATGAGCAGTTCTTC CASSPQGTGWGNEQFF